The entry that follows covers one T cell receptor (beta chain) sequence. No antigen is known for it. Each sample contributed roughly 100,000 TCR templates to the assay. The assay was immunoSEQ multiplex PCR, and TCRdb's table has in-frame clones only and misses some. In the table there are tens of thousands of clones, 93% of which are singletons. The entry originates in a study of siplizumab effects on memory and regulatory T cells. Study findings and constraints: Poor capture below about 10^-5 frequency left most alloreactive clones unmapped to unstimulated subsets.

Germline CDR1 is PRHDT and CDR2 is FYEKMQ (reference sequence). Trimming stripped 2 bases from V and 6 bases from J, with 17 bases between. The CDR3 consists of 16 residues. What was sequenced was CD8+ T cells sorted from blood. The rearrangement uses TRBV13 and TRBJ2-1; D is possibly TRBD2 (6 bases). This TCR came from a human donor in good health. The CDR3 reads CASSLSTDRESNEQFF. DNA of the CDR3: TGTGCCAGCAGCTTATCAACGGACCGGGAGAGCAATGAGCAGTTCTTC.